This T cell receptor beta chain was documented in a study of shared clonotypes between healthy human individuals. The study's findings and limits: Richness estimates generally favored naive over memory subsets.

Only one count was recorded for this clone. Its antigen is unidentified. Cells designated naive CD8 were CD45RO-negative and were positively selected for CCR7, with terminally differentiated effector memory CD45RA+ cells excluded. Donation came from healthy HIV-negative adults that had no recent acute infections or vaccinations. The method was immunoSEQ multiplex PCR; TCRdb's version includes in-frame clones alone and lacks a portion of them. The sample records fewer than 850,000 clones, roughly 96% being singletons. The clonotype comes from a man aged 25-40 years in good health. Specimen: naive CD8+ T cells sorted from blood.

The CDR3 reads CASSTDWSDYEQYF. The CDR3 DNA reads TGTGCCAGCAGTACAGACTGGAGTGACTACGAGCAGTACTTC. This chain connects TRBV7-9 to TRBJ2-7, with unresolved D. The CDR3 covers 14 residues. The germline gives CDR1 SEHNR, CDR2 FQNEAQ (reference sequence). The ends were cut back, 6 bases at V and 3 bases at J, with 15 bases in the middle.